This TCR beta chain was captured by sequencing in a study of T cell responses to AZD1222 COVID-19 vaccine. Study-wide findings and caveats: Among AZD1222 vaccinees, only 5 to 7 were seropositive at baseline. Donors were mostly white British, more females; clonal diversity possibly underestimated. All repertoire sampling was performed exclusively after the peak T cell response.

As regards this clone: Its antigen is unknown.

Repertoires were generated with immunoSEQ multiplex PCR, while TCRdb's copy carries only in-frame clones and drops some. Among about 150,000 clones listed, about nine tenths were seen once. The V gene's germline CDR1 is SGHNT and CDR2 YYREEE (reference sequence). V was pared by 5 bases and J by 0 bases, with 9 bases of the junction left unmatched. The CDR3 has 16 residues. This material consisted of peripheral blood, taken on day 0 of AZD1222 vaccination. The gene calls are TRBV5-4 and TRBJ1-1; 8 bases map to TRBD1. This TCR was sampled from an adult in good health. The CDR3 DNA sequence: TGTGCCAGCAGTCCCCAGGGGGCGCGGATGAACACTGAAGCTTTCTTT. This gives the protein CASSPQGARMNTEAFF.